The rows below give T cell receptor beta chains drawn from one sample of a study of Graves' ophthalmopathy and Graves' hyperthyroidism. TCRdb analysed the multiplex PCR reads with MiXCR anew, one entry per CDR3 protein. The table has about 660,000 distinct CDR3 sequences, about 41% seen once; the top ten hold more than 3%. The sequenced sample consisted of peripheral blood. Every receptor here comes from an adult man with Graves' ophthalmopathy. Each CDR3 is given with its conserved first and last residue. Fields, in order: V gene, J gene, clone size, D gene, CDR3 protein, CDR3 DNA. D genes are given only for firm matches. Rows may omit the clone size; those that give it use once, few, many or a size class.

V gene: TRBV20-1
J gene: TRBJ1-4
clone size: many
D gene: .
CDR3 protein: CSARDAGGGGEKLFF
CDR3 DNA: TGCAGTGCTAGAGATGCGGGGGGCGGAGGTGAAAAACTGTTTTTT

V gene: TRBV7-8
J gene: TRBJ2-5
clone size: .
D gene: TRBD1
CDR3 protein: CASSSDRDQETQYF
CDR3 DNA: TGCGCCAGCAGCTCGGACAGGGACCAAGAGACCCAGTACTTC

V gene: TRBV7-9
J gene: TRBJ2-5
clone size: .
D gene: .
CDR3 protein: CASSYEVGVGLPETQYF
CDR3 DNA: TGTGCCAGCAGTTACGAGGTGGGGGTCGGACTACCAGAGACCCAGTACTTC

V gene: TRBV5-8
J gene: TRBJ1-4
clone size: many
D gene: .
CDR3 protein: CASSYRDGNEKLFF
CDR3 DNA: TGTGCCAGCAGTTACCGGGACGGGAATGAAAAACTGTTTTTT

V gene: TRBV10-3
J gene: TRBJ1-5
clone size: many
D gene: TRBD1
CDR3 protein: CASSDSGRGHQPQHF
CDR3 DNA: TGTGCCAGCAGTGACTCGGGTAGGGGGCATCAGCCCCAGCATTTT

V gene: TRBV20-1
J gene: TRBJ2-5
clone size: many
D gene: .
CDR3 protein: CSAGPGETQYF
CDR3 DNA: TGCAGTGCTGGGCCTGGGGAGACCCAGTACTTC

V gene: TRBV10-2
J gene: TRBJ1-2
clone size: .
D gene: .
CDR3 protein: CASVPQGSGYGYTF
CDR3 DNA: TGCGCCAGCGTGCCTCAGGGGTCCGGCTATGGCTACACCTTC

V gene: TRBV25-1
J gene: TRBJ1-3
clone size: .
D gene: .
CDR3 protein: CASSEGTVRIYF
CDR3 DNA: TGTGCCAGCAGTGAAGGGACCGTCCGGATATATTTT

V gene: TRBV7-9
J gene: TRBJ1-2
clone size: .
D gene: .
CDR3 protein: CASRGQGAEGKSYTF
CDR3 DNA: TGTGCCAGCAGGGGTCAGGGAGCAGAGGGAAAGAGCTACACCTTC

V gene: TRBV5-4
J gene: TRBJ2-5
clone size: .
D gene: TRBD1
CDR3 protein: CASSLWDRKETQYF
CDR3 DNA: TGTGCCAGCAGCTTGTGGGACAGGAAAGAGACCCAGTACTTC

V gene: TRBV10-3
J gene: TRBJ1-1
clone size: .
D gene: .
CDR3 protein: CASSYGLGDTEAFF
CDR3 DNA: TGTGCCAGCAGTTACGGACTAGGGGACACTGAAGCTTTCTTT

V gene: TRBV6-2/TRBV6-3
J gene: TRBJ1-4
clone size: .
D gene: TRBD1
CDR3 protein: CASSGTGPNEKLFF
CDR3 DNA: TGTGCCAGCAGCGGGACAGGCCCTAATGAAAAACTGTTTTTT

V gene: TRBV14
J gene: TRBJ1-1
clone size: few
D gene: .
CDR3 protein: CASSPSRGRVNTEAFF
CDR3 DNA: TGTGCCAGCTCACCCTCCCGGGGACGTGTGAACACTGAAGCTTTCTTT

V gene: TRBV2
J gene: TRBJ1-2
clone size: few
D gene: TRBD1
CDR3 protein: CASSLVPGIGTGNYGYTF
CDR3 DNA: TGTGCCAGCAGTTTAGTCCCCGGGATAGGGACAGGGAACTATGGCTACACCTTC

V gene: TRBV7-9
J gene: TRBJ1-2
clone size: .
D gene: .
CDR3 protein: CASSLSQGFNGHIF
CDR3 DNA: TGTGCCAGCAGCTTATCCCAGGGTTTTAATGGCCACATCTTC

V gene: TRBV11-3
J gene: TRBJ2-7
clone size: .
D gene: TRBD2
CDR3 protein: CASSFRLAGAAYEQNF
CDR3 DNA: TGTGCCAGCAGCTTCCGCCTAGCGGGCGCCGCCTACGAGCAGAACTTC

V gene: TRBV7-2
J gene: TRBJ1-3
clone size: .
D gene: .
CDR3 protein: CASSRPTNTIYF
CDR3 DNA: TGTGCCAGCAGCCGACCGACGAACACCATATATTTT

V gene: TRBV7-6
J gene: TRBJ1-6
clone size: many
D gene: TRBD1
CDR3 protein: CASSLRGGQGTSPLHF
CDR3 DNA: TGTGCCAGCAGCCTGAGAGGGGGACAGGGAACATCACCCCTCCACTTT

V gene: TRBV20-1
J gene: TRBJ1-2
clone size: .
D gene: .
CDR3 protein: CGARPPGRGYTF
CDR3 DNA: TGCGGTGCTAGACCCCCAGGGAGAGGCTACACCTTC

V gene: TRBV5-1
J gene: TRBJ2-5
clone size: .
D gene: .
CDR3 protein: CASGWTAQETQYF
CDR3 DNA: TGCGCCAGCGGTTGGACTGCACAAGAGACCCAGTACTTC

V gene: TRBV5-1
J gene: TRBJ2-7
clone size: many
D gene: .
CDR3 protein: CASSLRSEQYF
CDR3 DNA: TGCGCCAGCAGCCTGAGGTCCGAGCAGTACTTC

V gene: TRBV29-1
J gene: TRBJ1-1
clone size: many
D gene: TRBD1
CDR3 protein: CSFGTGLTTEAFF
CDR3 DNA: TGCAGCTTTGGGACAGGGCTGACCACTGAAGCTTTCTTT

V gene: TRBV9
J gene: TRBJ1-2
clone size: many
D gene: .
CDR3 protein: CASSVDAGTYGYTF
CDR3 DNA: TGTGCCAGCAGCGTAGACGCAGGGACCTATGGCTACACCTTC

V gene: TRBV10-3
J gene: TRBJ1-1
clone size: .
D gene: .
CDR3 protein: CASSYDRRNTEAFF
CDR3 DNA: TGTGCCAGCAGTTACGACAGACGGAACACTGAAGCTTTCTTT

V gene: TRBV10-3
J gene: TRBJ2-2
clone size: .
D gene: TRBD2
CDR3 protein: CASSYSGLAGVESLSNTGELFF
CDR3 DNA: TGTGCCAGCAGTTACTCCGGACTAGCGGGGGTGGAGTCATTATCGAACACCGGGGAGCTGTTTTTT

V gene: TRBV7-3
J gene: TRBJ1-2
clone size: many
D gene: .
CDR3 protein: CASSSGGDAGYTF
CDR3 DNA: TGTGCCAGCAGCTCCGGAGGGGACGCTGGCTACACCTTC

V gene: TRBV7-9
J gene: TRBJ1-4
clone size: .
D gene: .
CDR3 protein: CASSPTTTDEKLFF
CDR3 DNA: TGTGCCAGCAGCCCGACGACGACAGACGAAAAACTGTTTTTT

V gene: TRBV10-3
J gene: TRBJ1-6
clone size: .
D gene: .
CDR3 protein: CAISESVFPPHF
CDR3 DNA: TGTGCCATCAGTGAGTCGGTATTCCCCCCCCACTTT

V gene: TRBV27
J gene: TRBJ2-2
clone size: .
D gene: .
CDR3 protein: CASMYGGTNTGELFF
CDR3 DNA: TGTGCCAGCATGTATGGCGGGACGAACACCGGGGAGCTGTTTTTT

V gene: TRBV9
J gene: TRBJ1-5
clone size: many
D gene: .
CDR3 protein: CASSVGGESGQPQHF
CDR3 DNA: TGTGCCAGCAGCGTAGGGGGGGAGAGTGGTCAGCCCCAGCATTTT

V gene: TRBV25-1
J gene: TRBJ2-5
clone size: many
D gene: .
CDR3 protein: CASSGSRQEEETQYF
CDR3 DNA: TGTGCCAGCAGTGGTTCTCGACAGGAGGAAGAGACCCAATACTTC

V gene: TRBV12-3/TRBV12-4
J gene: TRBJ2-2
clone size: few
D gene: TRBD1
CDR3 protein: CASRQTGANTGELFF
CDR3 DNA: TGTGCCAGCAGACAGACAGGGGCGAACACCGGGGAGCTGTTTTTT

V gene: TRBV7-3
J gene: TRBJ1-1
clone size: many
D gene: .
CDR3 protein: CASSLTVGSTEAFF
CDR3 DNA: TGTGCCAGCAGCTTAACGGTAGGGAGCACTGAAGCTTTCTTT

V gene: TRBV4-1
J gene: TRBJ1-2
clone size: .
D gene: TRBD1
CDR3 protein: CASSHPGGGGHYGYTF
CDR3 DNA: TGCGCCAGCAGCCATCCCGGTGGAGGGGGCCACTATGGCTACACCTTC

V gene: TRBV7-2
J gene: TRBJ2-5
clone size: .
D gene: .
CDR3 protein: CASSFYREETQYF
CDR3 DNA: TGTGCCAGCAGCTTTTACAGGGAAGAGACCCAGTACTTC

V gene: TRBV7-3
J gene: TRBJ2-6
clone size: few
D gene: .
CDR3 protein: CASSQLMPGAFSGANVLTF
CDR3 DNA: TGCGCCAGCAGCCAACTGATGCCAGGGGCTTTCTCTGGGGCCAACGTCCTGACTTTC

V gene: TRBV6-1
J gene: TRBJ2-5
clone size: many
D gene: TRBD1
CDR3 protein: CASRAWTGQLRQTQYF
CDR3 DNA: TGTGCCAGCAGAGCCTGGACAGGACAATTAAGGCAGACCCAGTACTTC

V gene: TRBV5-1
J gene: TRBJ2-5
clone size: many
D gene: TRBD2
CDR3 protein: CASSLADQETQYF
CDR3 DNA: TGCGCCAGCAGCCTAGCGGACCAAGAGACCCAGTACTTC

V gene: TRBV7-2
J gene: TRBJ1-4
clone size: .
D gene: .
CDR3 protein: CASSPPATDDGKLFF
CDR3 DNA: TGTGCCAGCTCTCCCCCTGCGACCGACGATGGAAAACTGTTTTTT

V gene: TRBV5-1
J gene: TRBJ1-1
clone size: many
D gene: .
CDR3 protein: CASSFYEYTEAFF
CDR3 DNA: TGCGCCAGCAGCTTTTACGAATATACTGAAGCTTTCTTT

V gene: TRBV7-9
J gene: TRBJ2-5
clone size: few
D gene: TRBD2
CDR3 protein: CASSQAPGLAGQGRETQYF
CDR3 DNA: TGTGCCAGCAGCCAGGCCCCGGGACTAGCGGGGCAGGGGAGAGAGACCCAGTACTTC

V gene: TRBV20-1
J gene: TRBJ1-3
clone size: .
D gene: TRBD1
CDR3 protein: CSANPGDRRYF
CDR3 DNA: TGCAGTGCTAACCCCGGGGACAGAAGATATTTT

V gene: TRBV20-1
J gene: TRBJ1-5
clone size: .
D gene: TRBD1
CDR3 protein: CSASARRGTGNQPQHF
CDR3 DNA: TGCAGTGCTAGTGCGCGCAGGGGGACAGGCAATCAGCCCCAGCATTTT

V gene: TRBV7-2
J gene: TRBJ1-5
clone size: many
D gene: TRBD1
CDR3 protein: CASSRQGVAGQPQHF
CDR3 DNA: TGTGCCAGCAGCAGACAGGGGGTGGCAGGGCAGCCCCAGCATTTT

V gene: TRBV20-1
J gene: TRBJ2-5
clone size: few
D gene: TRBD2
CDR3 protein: CSARDRGGSETQYF
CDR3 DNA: TGCAGTGCTAGAGATCGGGGGGGCTCAGAGACCCAGTACTTC

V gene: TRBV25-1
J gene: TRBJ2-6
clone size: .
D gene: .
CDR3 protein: CASSEYRTVSGANVLTF
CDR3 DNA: TGTGCCAGCAGTGAATATCGGACAGTATCTGGGGCCAACGTCCTGACTTTC

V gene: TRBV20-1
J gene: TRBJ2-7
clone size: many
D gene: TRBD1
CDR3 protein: CSARASGTEQTYF
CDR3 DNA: TGCAGTGCTAGAGCCTCCGGGACAGAACAGACGTACTTC

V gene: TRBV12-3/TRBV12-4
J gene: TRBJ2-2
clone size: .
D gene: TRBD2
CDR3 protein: CASTSHHKGGRTNTGELFF
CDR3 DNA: TGCGCCAGCACCTCCCACCACAAGGGAGGGCGTACCAACACCGGGGAGCTGTTTTTT

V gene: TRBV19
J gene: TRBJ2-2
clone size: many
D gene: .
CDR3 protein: CASRTYTGELFF
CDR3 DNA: TGTGCCAGTCGTACGTACACCGGGGAGCTGTTTTTT

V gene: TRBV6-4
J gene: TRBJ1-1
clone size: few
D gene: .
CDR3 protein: CASARDMNTEAFF
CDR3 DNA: TGTGCCAGTGCCCGGGACATGAACACTGAAGCTTTCTTT

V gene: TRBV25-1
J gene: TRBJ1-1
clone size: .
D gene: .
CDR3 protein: CASSGPRTGLDTEAFF
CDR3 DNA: TGTGCCAGCAGTGGACCTCGAACAGGGTTGGACACTGAAGCTTTCTTT

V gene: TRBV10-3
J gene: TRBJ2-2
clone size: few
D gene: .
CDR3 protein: CAISEVGELFF
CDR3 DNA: TGTGCCATCAGTGAGGTGGGGGAGCTGTTTTTT

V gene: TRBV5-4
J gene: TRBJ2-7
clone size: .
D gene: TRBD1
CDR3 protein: CAGSRPDRGSPYEQYF
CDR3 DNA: TGTGCCGGCAGCCGACCCGACAGGGGCTCTCCCTACGAGCAGTACTTC

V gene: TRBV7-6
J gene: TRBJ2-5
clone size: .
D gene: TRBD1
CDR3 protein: CASSLHPKGQGVGEVQYF
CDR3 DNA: TGTGCCAGCAGCCTTCACCCGAAGGGACAGGGGGTCGGGGAGGTCCAGTACTTC

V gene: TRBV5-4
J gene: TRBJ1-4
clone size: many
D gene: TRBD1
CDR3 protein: CASSVAGGTEKLFF
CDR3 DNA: TGTGCCAGCAGCGTCGCAGGGGGGACGGAAAAACTGTTTTTT